This TCR beta chain was recorded in a study of human T cells and chemical hapten exposure. Unique molecular identifiers were linked by the library to individual cDNA molecules. TCRdb used MiXCR to reprocess the RACE reads, holding one entry per CDR3 protein. The sample holds some 74,000 distinct CDR3 sequences, approximately 14% seen once. The CDR3 has 16 amino acids. V was cut by 8 bases and J by 0 bases, with 20 bases left in between. Germline values: CDR1 SNHLY, CDR2 FYNNEI. As for time point: pre-sensitization, week 0. Treatment reported: therapeutic diphenylcyclopropenone sensitization with weekly scalp DPC. This clonotype was observed a few times.

This sequence originates from a woman in her 50s with alopecia areata. Some clones in this sample may be carry-over from other donors' samples. The V call is TRBV2, the J call TRBJ2-7, with a tentative D call TRBD2 (7 bases). The specimen was whole blood, collected in connection with sensitization to the hapten diphenylcyclopropenone (DPC). The DNA of the CDR3 is TGTGCCAGCTCTGGGGGGGCCTGGTCCATCTCCTACGAGCAGTACTTC. Protein product: CASSGGAWSISYEQYF.